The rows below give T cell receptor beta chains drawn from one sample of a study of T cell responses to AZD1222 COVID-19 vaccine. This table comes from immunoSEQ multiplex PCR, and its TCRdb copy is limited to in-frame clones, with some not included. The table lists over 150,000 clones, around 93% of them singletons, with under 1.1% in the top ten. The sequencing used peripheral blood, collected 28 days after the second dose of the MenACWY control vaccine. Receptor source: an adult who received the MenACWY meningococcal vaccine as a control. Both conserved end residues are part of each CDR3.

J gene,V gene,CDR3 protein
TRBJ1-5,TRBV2,CASSEWGPGLDNQPQHF
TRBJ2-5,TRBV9,CASSLSGLETQYF
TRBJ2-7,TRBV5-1,CASSWPLGTGEEQYF
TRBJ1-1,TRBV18,CASSPGTGIGNTEAFF
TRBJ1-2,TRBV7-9,CASSLLLGTGTNYGYTF
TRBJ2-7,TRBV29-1,CSVRQGASYEQYF
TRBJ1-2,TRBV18,CASSPGGNYGYTF
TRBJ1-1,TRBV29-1,CSVDAYTEAFF
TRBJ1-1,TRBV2,CASSRQGFTEAFF
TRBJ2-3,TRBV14,CASSQETGTGGLAADTQYF
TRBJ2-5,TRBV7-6,CASSLGSLAGGKETQYF
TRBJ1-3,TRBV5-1,CASRTDRGSGNTIYF
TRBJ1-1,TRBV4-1,CASSRSGTSEAFF
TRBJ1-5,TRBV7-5,CVRSLAPRGPNQPQHF
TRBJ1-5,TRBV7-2,CASSLDSYSNQPQHF
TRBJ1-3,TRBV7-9,CASSPYRNTIYF
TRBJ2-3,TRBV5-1,CASSLDPTGGNKDTQYF
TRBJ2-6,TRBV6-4,CASSDSRGLSGANVLTF
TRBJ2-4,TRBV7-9,CASSLALVAKNIQYF
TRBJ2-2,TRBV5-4,CASSLFTNTGELFF
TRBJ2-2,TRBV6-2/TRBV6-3,CASSGLRTGGMGAGELFF
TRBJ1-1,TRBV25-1,CASRGRGWATEAFF
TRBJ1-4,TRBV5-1,CASSRDRGLGRDEKLFF
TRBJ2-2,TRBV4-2,CASSLSGVGTGELFF
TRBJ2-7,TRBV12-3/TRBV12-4,CASSPGANEQYF
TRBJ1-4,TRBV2,CASSDGGQNEKLFF
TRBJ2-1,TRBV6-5,CASTIRLNEQFF
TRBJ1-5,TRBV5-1,CASSRGTPTNQPQHF
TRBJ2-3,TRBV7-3,CASSLRPRQGAADTQYF
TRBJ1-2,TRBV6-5,CATNDLGKGYGYTF
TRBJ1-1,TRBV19,CASSPIRELNTEAFF
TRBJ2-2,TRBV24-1,CATSDAVTGELFF
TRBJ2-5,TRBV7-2,CASSLAGRGETQYF
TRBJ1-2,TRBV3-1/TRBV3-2,CASSQEGRFSGYTF
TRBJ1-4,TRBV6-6,CASSTGQSNEKLFF
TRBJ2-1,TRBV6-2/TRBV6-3,CASSYTLAGGGEQFF
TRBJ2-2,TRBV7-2,CASSSPNTGELFF
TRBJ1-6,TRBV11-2,CASSFRRLNNSPLHF
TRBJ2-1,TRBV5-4,CASSLAAVSYNEQFF